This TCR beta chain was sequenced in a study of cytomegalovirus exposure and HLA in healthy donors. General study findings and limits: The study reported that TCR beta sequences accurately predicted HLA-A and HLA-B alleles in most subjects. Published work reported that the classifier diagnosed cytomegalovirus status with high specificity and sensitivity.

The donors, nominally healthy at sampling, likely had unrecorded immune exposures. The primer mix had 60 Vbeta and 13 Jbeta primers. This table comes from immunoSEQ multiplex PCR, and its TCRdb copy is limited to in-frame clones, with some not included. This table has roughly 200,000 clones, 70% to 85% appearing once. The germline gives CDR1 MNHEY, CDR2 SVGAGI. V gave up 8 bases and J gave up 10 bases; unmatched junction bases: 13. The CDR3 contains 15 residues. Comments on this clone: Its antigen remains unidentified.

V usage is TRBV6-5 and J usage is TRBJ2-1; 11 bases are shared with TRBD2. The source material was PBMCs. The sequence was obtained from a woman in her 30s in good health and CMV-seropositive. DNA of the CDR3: TGTGCCAGCGCCACTAGCGGGAGATTGGCGTCCGAGCAGTTCTTC. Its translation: CASATSGRLASEQFF.